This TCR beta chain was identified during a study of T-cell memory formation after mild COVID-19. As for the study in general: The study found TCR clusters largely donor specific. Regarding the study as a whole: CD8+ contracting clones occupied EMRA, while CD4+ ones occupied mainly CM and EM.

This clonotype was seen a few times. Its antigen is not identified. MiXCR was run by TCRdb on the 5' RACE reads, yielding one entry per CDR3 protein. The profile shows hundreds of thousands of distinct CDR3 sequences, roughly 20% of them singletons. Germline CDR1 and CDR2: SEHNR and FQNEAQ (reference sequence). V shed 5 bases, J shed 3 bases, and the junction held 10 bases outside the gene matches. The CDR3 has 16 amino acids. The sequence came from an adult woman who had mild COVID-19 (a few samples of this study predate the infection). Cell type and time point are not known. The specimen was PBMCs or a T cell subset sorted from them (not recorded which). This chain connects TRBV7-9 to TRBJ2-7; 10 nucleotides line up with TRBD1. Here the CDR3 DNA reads TGTGCCAGCAGCCCACCGCTGGGGACAGGGGACTACGAGCAGTACTTC. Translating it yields CASSPPLGTGDYEQYF. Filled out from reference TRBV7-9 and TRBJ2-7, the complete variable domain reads DTGVSQNPRHKITKRGQNVTFRCDPISEHNRLYWYRQTLGQGPEFLTYFQNEAQLEKSRLLSDRFSAERPKGSFSTLEIQRTEQGDSAMYLCASSPPLGTGDYEQYFGPGTRLTVT.